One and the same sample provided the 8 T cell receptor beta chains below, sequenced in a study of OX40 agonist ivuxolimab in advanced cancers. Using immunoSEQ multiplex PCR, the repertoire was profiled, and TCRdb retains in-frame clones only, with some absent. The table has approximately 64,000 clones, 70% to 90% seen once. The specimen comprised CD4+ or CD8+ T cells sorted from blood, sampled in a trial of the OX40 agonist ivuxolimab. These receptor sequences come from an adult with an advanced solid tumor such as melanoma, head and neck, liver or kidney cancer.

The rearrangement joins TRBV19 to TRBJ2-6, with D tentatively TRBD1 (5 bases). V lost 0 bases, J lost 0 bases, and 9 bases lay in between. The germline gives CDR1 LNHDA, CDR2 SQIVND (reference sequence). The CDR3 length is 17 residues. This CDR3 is CASSIDHQGSGANVLTF. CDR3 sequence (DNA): TGTGCCAGTAGTATAGATCACCAGGGCTCTGGGGCCAACGTCCTGACTTTC.

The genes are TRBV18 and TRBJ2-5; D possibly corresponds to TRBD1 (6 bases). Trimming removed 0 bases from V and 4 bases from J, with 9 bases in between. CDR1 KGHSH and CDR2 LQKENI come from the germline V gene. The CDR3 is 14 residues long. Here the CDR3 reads CASSPPMTGETQYF. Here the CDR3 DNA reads TGTGCCAGCTCACCACCGATGACAGGAGAGACCCAGTACTTC.

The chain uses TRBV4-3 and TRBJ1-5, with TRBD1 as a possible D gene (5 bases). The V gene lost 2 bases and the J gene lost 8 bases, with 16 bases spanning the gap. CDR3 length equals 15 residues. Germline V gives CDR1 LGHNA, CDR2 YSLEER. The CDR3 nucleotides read TGCGCCAGCAGCCAAACGCGCGGGGCGAGGGAGCCCCAGCATTTT. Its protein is CASSQTRGAREPQHF.

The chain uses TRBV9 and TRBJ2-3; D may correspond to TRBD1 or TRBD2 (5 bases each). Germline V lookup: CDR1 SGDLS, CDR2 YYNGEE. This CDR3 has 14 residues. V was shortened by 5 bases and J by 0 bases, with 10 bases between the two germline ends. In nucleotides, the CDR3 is TGTGCCAGCAGTCCGGGGCAGAGCACAGATACGCAGTATTTT. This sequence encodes CASSPGQSTDTQYF.

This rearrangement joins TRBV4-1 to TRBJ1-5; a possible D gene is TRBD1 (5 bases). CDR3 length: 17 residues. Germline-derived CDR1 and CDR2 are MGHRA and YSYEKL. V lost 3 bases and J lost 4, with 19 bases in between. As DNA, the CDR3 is TGCGCCAGCAGCCACACTAAAATACGGGGCACGAATCAGCCCCAGCATTTT. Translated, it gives CASSHTKIRGTNQPQHF.

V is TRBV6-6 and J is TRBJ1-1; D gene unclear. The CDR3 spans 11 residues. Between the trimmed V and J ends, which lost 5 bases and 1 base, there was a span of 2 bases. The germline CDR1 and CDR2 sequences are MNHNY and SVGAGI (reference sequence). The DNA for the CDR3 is TGTGCCAGCAGTCGGAACACTGAAGCTTTCTTT. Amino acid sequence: CASSRNTEAFF.

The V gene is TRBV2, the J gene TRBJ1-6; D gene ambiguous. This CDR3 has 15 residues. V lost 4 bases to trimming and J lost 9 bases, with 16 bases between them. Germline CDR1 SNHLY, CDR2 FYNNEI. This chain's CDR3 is CASSARRGVGSPLHF. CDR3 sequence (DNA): TGTGCCAGCAGTGCCCGTCGGGGTGTCGGTTCACCCCTCCACTTT.

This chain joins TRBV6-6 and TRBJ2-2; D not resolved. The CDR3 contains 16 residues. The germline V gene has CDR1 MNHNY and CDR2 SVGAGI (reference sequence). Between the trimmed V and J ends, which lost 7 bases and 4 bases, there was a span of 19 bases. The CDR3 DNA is TGTGCCAGCATGGAAACGGTTAGGTCGGGCACCGGGGAGCTGTTTTTT. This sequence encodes CASMETVRSGTGELFF.